These 11 T cell receptor beta chains share one sample of origin, sequenced in a study of T-cell reconstitution after alpha-beta-depleted transplantation in children. This sample's TCRbeta library carried unique molecular identifier barcodes. Each CDR3 protein gets one entry after TCRdb re-called the PCR reads with MiXCR. The sample yields hundreds of thousands of distinct CDR3 sequences, more than 20% seen once. Sequences were derived from PBMCs, mostly from graft donor cells, sampled 360 days after TCRalphabeta/CD19-depleted stem cell transplant. Receptor source: a boy under two years old who had a stem cell transplant for acute myeloid leukemia, so the T cells may come from the graft donor.

This clonotype was recorded at least ten times. The chain combines TRBV29-1 with TRBJ2-3, with D possibly being TRBD1 or TRBD2 (5 bases each). This CDR3 is built from 13 residues. V was clipped by 4 bases and J by 2 bases, with 10 bases between them. Germline V gene data show CDR1 as SQVTM and CDR2 as ANQGSEA. The CDR3 sequence: CSVVGVNTDTQYF. The CDR3 DNA follows: TGCAGCGTTGTGGGGGTCAACACAGATACGCAGTATTTT.

There are a few counts of this clonotype. The chain links TRBV12-3 or TRBV12-4 to TRBJ2-6; D is undetermined. This CDR3 has 13 residues. V shed 3 bases and J shed 7 bases, with 7 bases lying between them. CDR3 in amino acids: CASSFSEANVLTF. CDR3 coding DNA: TGTGCCAGCAGTTTCTCGGAAGCCAACGTCCTGACTTTC.

In its sample, this clonotype was seen once. The CDR3 end shows no conserved phenylalanine or tryptophan, and so a read error is likely. The rearrangement links TRBV5-1 to TRBJ2-2; D remains ambiguous. CDR3 length: 14 amino acids. V dropped 4 bases and J dropped 5 bases, with 12 bases sitting between them. The germline V gene has CDR1 SGHRS and CDR2 YFSETQ. DNA for the CDR3: TGCGCCAGCAGCCCCGGGCCCCTGACCGGGGAGCTGTTTTGT. Amino acid sequence: CASSPGPLTGELFC.

This clonotype has just a few counts. This chain connects TRBV19 to TRBJ2-5; maybe TRBD2 (6 bases). V was cut by 5 bases and J by 4 bases, with 17 bases left in between. Germline V lookup: CDR1 LNHDA, CDR2 SQIVND (reference sequence). The CDR3 contains 15 residues. CDR3 DNA sequence: TGTGCCAGTAGTCCACTCGGAGTGGGGGGAGAGACCCAGTACTTC. Protein product: CASSPLGVGGETQYF.

The sample holds many counts of this clonotype. The chain couples TRBV15 to TRBJ2-5; D perhaps matches TRBD1 (6 bases). The CDR3 is made up of 14 amino acids. Trimming took 1 base from V and 2 from J, leaving 8 bases between them. Germline values: CDR1 LNHNV, CDR2 YYDKDF (reference sequence). The CDR3 nucleotides are TGTGCCACCAGCAGAGTAGGACAGCAAGAGACCCAGTACTTC. This gives the protein CATSRVGQQETQYF.

This clonotype was picked up many times. This rearrangement joins TRBV12-3 or TRBV12-4 to TRBJ2-5, with D hard to call. CDR3 length: 13 residues. V lost 3 bases and J lost 1, with 6 bases in between. The CDR3 nucleotides are TGTGCCAGCAGTTTCCCCTCCCAAGAGACCCAGTACTTC. It specifies CASSFPSQETQYF.

This chain joins TRBV20-1 and TRBJ2-7, with TRBD2 matching over 10 bases. The CDR3 loop spans 17 amino acids. In germline, CDR1 is DFQATT, CDR2 SNEGSKA (reference sequence). V dropped 0 bases and J dropped 0; count of bases not matched to a gene: 8. DNA of the CDR3: TGCAGTGCTAGAGATGGTACTAGCGGGATCCGCTCCTACGAGCAGTACTTC. Its translation is CSARDGTSGIRSYEQYF.

This clonotype has at least ten counts. This rearrangement joins TRBV29-1 to TRBJ2-2; D is undetermined. Per the germline V gene, CDR1 is SQVTM and CDR2 is ANQGSEA. The CDR3 consists of 14 residues. The germline V and J ends were trimmed by 7 bases and 2 bases, with 14 bases remaining between them. The CDR3 coding sequence is TGCAGCGCTGTACCCTACGGTAACACCGGGGAGCTGTTTTTT. Translation: CSAVPYGNTGELFF.

This clonotype has ten or more counts. V is TRBV3-1 and J is TRBJ2-3; D gene ambiguous. The CDR3 runs to 16 residues. The germline V gene encodes CDR1 LGHDT and CDR2 YNNKEL (reference sequence). V was cut by 0 bases and J by 3 bases, with 13 bases left in between. In nucleotides, the CDR3 is TGTGCCAGCAGCCAAGATATATACATTGAAACAGATACGCAGTATTTT. Residues: CASSQDIYIETDTQYF.

The sample holds one count of this clonotype. The chain has TRBV11-2 and TRBJ2-7; TRBD1 might be the D (6 bases). The CDR3 sequence is 14 residues long. Deletions cut 6 bases from V and 4 bases from J, with 16 bases between. Germline CDR1 is SGHAT and CDR2 is FQNNGV. Written as DNA, the CDR3 is TGTGCCAGCAGTCCTACAGGGTCCCCATACGAGCAGTACGTC. The encoded protein is CASSPTGSPYEQYV.

This clonotype was observed at least ten times. The chain employs TRBV20-1 and TRBJ2-1; TRBD1 agrees at 9 bases. Trimming took 5 bases from V and 7 from J; bases not matched to a gene: 9. CDR1 DFQATT and CDR2 SNEGSKA come from the germline V gene (reference sequence). The CDR3 consists of 14 residues. The CDR3 loop reads CSAVSGTGWNEQFF. CDR3 sequence (DNA): TGCAGTGCTGTATCCGGGACAGGGTGGAATGAGCAGTTCTTC.